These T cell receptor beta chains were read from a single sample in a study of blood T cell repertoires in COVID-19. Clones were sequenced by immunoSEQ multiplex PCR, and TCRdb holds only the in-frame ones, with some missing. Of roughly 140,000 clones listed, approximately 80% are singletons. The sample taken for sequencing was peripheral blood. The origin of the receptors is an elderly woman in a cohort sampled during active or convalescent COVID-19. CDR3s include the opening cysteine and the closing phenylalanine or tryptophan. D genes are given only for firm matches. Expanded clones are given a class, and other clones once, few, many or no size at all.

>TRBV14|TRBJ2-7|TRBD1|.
CASSRWTGFYEQYF
TGTGCCAGCAGCCGGTGGACAGGATTTTACGAGCAGTACTTC
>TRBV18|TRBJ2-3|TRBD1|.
CASSRVAGGSTDTQYF
TGTGCCAGCTCACGGGTGGCAGGGGGCAGCACAGATACGCAGTATTTT
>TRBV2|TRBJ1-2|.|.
CASSGVTVNYGYTF
TGTGCCAGCAGTGGGGTGACAGTTAACTATGGCTACACCTTC
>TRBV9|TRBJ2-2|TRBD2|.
CASSVVVSGGNTGELFF
TGTGCCAGCAGCGTAGTTGTTAGCGGGGGGAACACCGGGGAGCTGTTTTTT
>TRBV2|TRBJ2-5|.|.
CASTPRTRQQETQYF
TGTGCCAGCACCCCAAGGACCCGACAGCAAGAGACCCAGTACTTC
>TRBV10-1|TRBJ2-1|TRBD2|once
CASSEGLAGEKLGNEQFF
TGCGCCAGCAGTGAGGGACTAGCGGGGGAAAAGTTGGGGAATGAGCAGTTCTTC
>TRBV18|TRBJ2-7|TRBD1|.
CASSPGTGFGEQYF
TGTGCCAGCTCACCCGGGACAGGATTCGGCGAGCAGTACTTC
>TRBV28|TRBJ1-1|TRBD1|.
CASSSGTGNTEAFF
TGTGCCAGCAGTTCCGGGACAGGCAACACTGAAGCTTTCTTT
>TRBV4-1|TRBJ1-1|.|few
CASSQEFRTAPTLSAFF
TGCGCCAGCAGCCAAGAATTTCGGACAGCTCCTACCTTGAGCGCTTTCTTT
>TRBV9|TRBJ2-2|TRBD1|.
CASSVEDRGYGELFF
TGTGCCAGCAGCGTAGAGGACAGGGGATACGGGGAGCTGTTTTTT
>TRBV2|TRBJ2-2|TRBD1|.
CASSRQGPNTGELFF
TGTGCCAGCAGTAGACAGGGGCCGAACACCGGGGAGCTGTTTTTT
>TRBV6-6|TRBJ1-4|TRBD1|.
CASSYGTGTEKLFF
TGTGCCAGCAGTTACGGGACAGGGACTGAAAAACTGTTTTTT
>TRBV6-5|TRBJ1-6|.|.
CASVGPGNPSPLHF
TGTGCCAGCGTGGGGCCAGGGAACCCTTCACCCCTCCACTTT
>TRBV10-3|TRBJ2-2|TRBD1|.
CAIHPGQGNTGELFF
TGTGCCATACATCCGGGACAGGGGAATACCGGGGAGCTGTTTTTT
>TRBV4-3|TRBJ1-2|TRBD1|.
CASSQRDRPNGGYTF
TGCGCCAGCAGCCAGAGGGACAGGCCCAACGGGGGCTACACCTTC
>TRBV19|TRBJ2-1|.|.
CASSKQESSYNEQFF
TGTGCCAGTAGTAAACAGGAAAGCTCCTACAATGAGCAGTTCTTC
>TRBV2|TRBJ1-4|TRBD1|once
CASSPDRANEKLFF
TGTGCCAGCAGCCCAGACAGGGCAAATGAAAAACTGTTTTTT
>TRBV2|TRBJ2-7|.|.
CASREGLSYEQYF
TGTGCCAGCAGGGAAGGGCTCTCCTACGAGCAGTACTTC
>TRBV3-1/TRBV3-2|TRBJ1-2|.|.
CASSRGQSSGYTF
TGTGCCAGCAGCCGAGGACAGTCGTCGGGCTACACCTTC
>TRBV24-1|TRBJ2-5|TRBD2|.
CATSDPSGGAEETQYF
TGTGCCACCAGTGATCCCAGCGGGGGGGCCGAAGAGACCCAGTACTTC
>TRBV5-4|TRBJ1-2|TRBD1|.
CASSLDRGGGYTF
TGTGCCAGCAGCTTAGACAGGGGAGGAGGCTACACCTTC
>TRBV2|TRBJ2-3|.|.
CASSPGHTTDTQYF
TGTGCCAGCTCACCGGGACACACAACAGATACGCAGTATTTT
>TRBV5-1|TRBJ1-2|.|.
CASSLAVGGRGYTF
TGCGCCAGCAGCTTGGCTGTGGGAGGTCGGGGCTACACCTTC
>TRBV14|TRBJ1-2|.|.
CASSQEHGGYTF
TGTGCCAGCAGCCAAGAACACGGCGGGTACACCTTC
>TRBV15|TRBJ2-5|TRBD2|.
CATSRAGGIQETQYF
TGTGCCACCAGCAGAGCGGGGGGGATCCAAGAGACCCAGTACTTC
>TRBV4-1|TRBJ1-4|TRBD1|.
CASSPTGQENEKLFF
TGCGCCAGCAGCCCTACGGGACAGGAGAATGAAAAACTGTTTTTT
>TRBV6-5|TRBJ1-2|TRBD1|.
CASKTGARYGYTF
TGTGCCAGCAAGACAGGGGCAAGATATGGCTACACCTTC
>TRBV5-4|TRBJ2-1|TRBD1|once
CASSLTGTGGYNEQFF
TGTGCCAGCAGCCTCACCGGGACAGGGGGCTACAATGAGCAGTTCTTC
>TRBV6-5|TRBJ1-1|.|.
CASRYQGTTEAFF
TGTGCCAGCAGATACCAGGGGACCACTGAAGCTTTCTTT
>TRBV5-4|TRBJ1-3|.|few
CASSAGGAGNTIYF
TGTGCCAGCAGTGCTGGAGGGGCTGGAAACACCATATATTTT
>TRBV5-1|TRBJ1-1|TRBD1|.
CASSLDRETEAFF
TGCGCCAGTTCACTCGACAGGGAGACTGAAGCTTTCTTT
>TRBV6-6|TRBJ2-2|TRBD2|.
CASSPRTSGGAKTGELFF
TGTGCCAGCAGTCCTCGGACTAGCGGGGGGGCCAAGACCGGGGAGCTGTTTTTT
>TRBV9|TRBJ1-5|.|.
CASSQDTNQPQHF
TGTGCCAGCAGCCAGGACACAAATCAGCCCCAGCATTTT
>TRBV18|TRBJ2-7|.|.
CASSPPGRVGVGEQYF
TGTGCCAGCTCACCACCAGGCAGGGTAGGGGTCGGCGAGCAGTACTTC
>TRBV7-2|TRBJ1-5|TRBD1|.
CASSSPWATGGVSNQPQHF
TGTGCCAGCAGCTCCCCCTGGGCAACAGGGGGAGTCAGCAATCAGCCCCAGCATTTT
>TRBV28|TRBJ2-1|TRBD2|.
CASSFTLAGGNNEQFF
TGTGCCAGCAGTTTCACACTAGCGGGGGGGAACAATGAGCAGTTCTTC
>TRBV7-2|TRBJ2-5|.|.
CASSLVSKGQETQYF
TGTGCCAGCAGCTTAGTGTCGAAGGGGCAAGAGACCCAGTACTTC
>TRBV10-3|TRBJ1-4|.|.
CAISGTGRHNEKLFF
TGTGCCATCAGCGGGACGGGGAGGCACAATGAAAAACTGTTTTTT
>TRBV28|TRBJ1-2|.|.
CASRGQASVNYGYTF
TGTGCCAGCAGGGGGCAGGCCTCGGTTAACTATGGCTACACCTTC
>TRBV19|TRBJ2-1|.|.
CASSPRGAGEYNEQFF
TGTGCCAGTAGCCCCAGGGGGGCAGGGGAATACAATGAGCAGTTCTTC
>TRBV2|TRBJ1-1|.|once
CASSEVGHRNTEAFF
TGTGCCAGCAGTGAAGTAGGACACAGGAACACTGAAGCTTTCTTT
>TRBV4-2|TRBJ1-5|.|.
CASSQPFGSHSNQPQHF
TGTGCCAGCAGCCAACCCTTTGGTAGCCATAGCAATCAGCCCCAGCATTTT
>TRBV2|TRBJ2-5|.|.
CASSRQRRVETQYF
TGTGCCAGCAGTAGACAGAGACGGGTGGAGACCCAGTACTTC
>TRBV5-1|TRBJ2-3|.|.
CASSLQGPTSTDTQYF
TGCGCCAGCAGCTTGCAGGGGCCCACTAGCACAGATACGCAGTATTTT
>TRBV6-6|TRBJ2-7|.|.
CASSPGTKSYEQYF
TGTGCCAGCAGCCCCGGGACAAAATCCTACGAGCAGTACTTC
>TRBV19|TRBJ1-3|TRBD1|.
CASTQRDRGHTIYF
TGTGCCAGTACCCAGCGGGACAGGGGCCACACCATATATTTT
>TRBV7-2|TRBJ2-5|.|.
CASSLSTGKETQYF
TGTGCCAGCAGCTTATCTACAGGGAAAGAGACCCAGTACTTC
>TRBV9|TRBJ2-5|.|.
CASSLQGLETQYF
TGTGCCAGCAGCCTACAGGGTTTAGAGACCCAGTACTTC
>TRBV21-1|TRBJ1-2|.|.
CASPFGYTF
TGTGCCAGCCCCTTCGGCTACACCTTC
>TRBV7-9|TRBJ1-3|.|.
CASSLQGFGNTIYF
TGTGCCAGCAGCTTACAGGGGTTTGGAAACACCATATATTTT
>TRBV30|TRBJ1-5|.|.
CAWSVVSGQPQHF
TGTGCCTGGAGTGTAGTAAGCGGTCAGCCCCAGCATTTT
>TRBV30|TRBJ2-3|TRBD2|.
CAWGRWGLAGVDTQYF
TGTGCCTGGGGGAGATGGGGCCTAGCGGGGGTTGATACGCAGTATTTT
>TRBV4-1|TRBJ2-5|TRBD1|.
CASSPRQGAQAETQYF
TGCGCCAGCAGCCCGCGGCAGGGGGCGCAGGCAGAGACCCAGTACTTC
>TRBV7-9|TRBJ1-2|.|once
CASSFQGSNYGYTF
TGTGCCAGCAGCTTTCAGGGTAGTAACTATGGCTACACCTTC
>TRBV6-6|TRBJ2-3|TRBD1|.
CASSQNPRTGGGGDTQYF
TGTGCCAGCAGTCAGAACCCCAGGACAGGGGGTGGAGGAGATACGCAGTATTTT
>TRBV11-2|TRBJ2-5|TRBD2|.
CASSFSGGEETQYF
TGTGCCAGCAGCTTTTCGGGGGGGGAAGAGACCCAGTACTTC
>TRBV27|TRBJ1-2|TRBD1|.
CASSRTGVRYGYTF
TGTGCCAGCAGTCGGACAGGAGTCCGCTATGGCTACACCTTC